This T cell receptor beta chain was sequenced in a study of cytomegalovirus exposure and HLA in healthy donors. Across the study: The early release's HLA-typed donors yielded 65 million to 85 million unique TCRs.

This clone occurred once. After removal of 5 bases from V and 2 bases from J, the junction contained 2 bases not matched to a gene. The germline V gene encodes CDR1 MNHEY and CDR2 SVGAGI. The CDR3 is 14 amino acids. PCR employed 60 Vbeta and 13 Jbeta primers. Libraries were prepared by immunoSEQ multiplex PCR; TCRdb keeps only in-frame clonotypes and omits some of them. The data show about 180,000 clones, 80% seen once. The clonotype originates from a girl between 10 and 17 years old in good health and CMV-seropositive. V usage is TRBV6-5 and J usage is TRBJ1-1; 10 bases align to TRBD1. Sequencing was performed on PBMCs. CDR3 region: CASSRDRGNTEAFF. The DNA for the CDR3 is TGTGCCAGCAGTCGGGACAGGGGAAACACTGAAGCTTTCTTT.